A single sample gave rise to the 13 T cell receptor beta chains below, sequenced in a study of somatic mutations in cytotoxic T cells in rheumatoid arthritis (dated by TCRdb to between 2016 and 2019). The protocol used for the library was the immunoSEQ multiplex PCR assay. Here the immuneACCESS table is served through TCRdb, limited to in-frame sequences with V and J called. Missing clones are a known gap in these copies; in checked studies unresolved V genes cover under half, and the rest lacks a known reason. Across this sample there are 13,000 to 15,000 clones, with 90% to 95% seen only once. The ten most abundant clones make up more than 15% of the sample. Material for sequencing was CD4+ T cells sorted from blood. The receptors stem from a man in his 70s with rheumatoid arthritis.

This chain connects TRBV25-1 to TRBJ2-5; 15 bases line up with TRBD2. V lost 3 bases, J lost 2 bases, and 4 bases stayed unmatched. Per germline, CDR1 MGHDK and CDR2 SYGVNS. The CDR3 runs to 17 residues. The CDR3 region is CASSDPGLAGGQETQYF. The CDR3 coding sequence is TGTGCCAGCAGTGACCCGGGACTAGCGGGAGGTCAAGAGACCCAGTACTTC.

CDR3 nucleotides: TGTGCCAGCAGTTTCGGTGTGACTAGCGGGAGCACAGATACGCAGTATTTT. Its protein product is CASSFGVTSGSTDTQYF. The chain has TRBV28 and TRBJ2-3; 10 bases match TRBD2. The CDR3 totals 17 residues. Trimming removed 3 bases from V and 0 bases from J; junction bases left unmatched: 6. The germline V gene has CDR1 MDHEN and CDR2 SYDVKM.

This clone was observed a few times. The gene calls are TRBV6-1 and TRBJ1-2, with a weak D call TRBD1 (5 bases). Germline loops: CDR1 MNHNS, CDR2 SASEGT. The CDR3 totals 15 residues. V was trimmed by 6 bases and J by 5 bases, leaving 19 bases between them. CDR3 nucleotide sequence: TGTGCCAGCAGAGAGGTACAGAAGGGGCGTTATGGCTACACCTTC. It encodes CASREVQKGRYGYTF.

The rearrangement uses TRBV6-5 and TRBJ1-1, with a weak D call TRBD1 (5 bases). V was shortened by 5 bases and J by 5 bases, with 9 bases between the two germline ends. The CDR3 is 12 amino acids. Germline loops: CDR1 MNHEY, CDR2 SVGAGI. DNA of the CDR3: TGTGCCAGCAGTGACAGTGAAACTGAAGCTTTCTTT. It codes for CASSDSETEAFF.

The chain uses TRBV18 and TRBJ1-2; D is perhaps TRBD1 (5 bases). This CDR3 comprises 15 residues. Per germline, CDR1 KGHSH and CDR2 LQKENI. The germline V and J ends were trimmed by 4 bases and 8 bases, with 20 bases remaining between them. CDR3 in DNA: TGTGCCAGCTCACGATCTTCCCAGGGTATTGAGGGCTACACCTTC. Its protein is CASSRSSQGIEGYTF.

The CDR3 sequence is CASSLGGQNLETQYF. The CDR3 DNA reads TGTGCCAGCAGTCTAGGGGGACAAAACCTAGAGACCCAGTACTTC. The gene calls are TRBV28 and TRBJ2-5, with D possibly TRBD1 on 6 matching bases. V gave up 5 bases and J gave up 4 bases, with 17 bases separating them. Per the germline V gene, CDR1 is MDHEN and CDR2 is SYDVKM. The CDR3 spans 15 residues.

This clone was detected only a few times. The V call is TRBV30, the J call TRBJ1-2, with a weak D call TRBD1 (5 bases). With 6 bases removed from V and 3 bases from J, the gap between germline ends came to 17 bases. This CDR3 has 14 residues. Germline V CDR1 and CDR2: GTSNPN, SVGIG (reference sequence). In nucleotides, the CDR3 is TGTGCCTGTCCGTCATTGGGGCTGGACTATGGCTACACCTTC. It translates to CACPSLGLDYGYTF. Drawing the rest from reference TRBV30 and TRBJ1-2, the complete variable domain is SQTIHQWPATLVQPVGSPLSLECTVEGTSNPNLYWYRQAAGRGLQLLFYSVGIGQISSEVPQNLSASRPQDRQFILSSKKLLLSDSGFYLCACPSLGLDYGYTFGSGTRLTVV.

The V gene is TRBV6-1, the J gene TRBJ2-7; D is ambiguous. The germline gives CDR1 MNHNS, CDR2 SASEGT. The CDR3 has 13 amino acids. Trimming removed 7 bases at V and 2 bases at J, with 12 bases between. The CDR3 loop reads CASMQVAPYEQYF. In DNA form, the CDR3 reads TGTGCCAGCATGCAGGTTGCCCCCTACGAGCAGTACTTC.

V is TRBV12-5 and J is TRBJ1-3; 8 bases match TRBD1. CDR3 length: 17 amino acids. V shed 3 bases, J shed 1 base, and the junction held 8 bases outside the gene matches. The germline gives CDR1 LGHNT, CDR2 FRNRAP. CDR3 sequence reads: CASGLGQGGSSGNTIYF. CDR3 DNA sequence: TGTGCTAGTGGTTTAGGACAGGGAGGGAGTTCTGGAAACACCATATATTTT. Based on the CDR3 plus reference TRBV12-5 and TRBJ1-3, the full variable domain is DARVTQTPRHKVTEMGQEVTMRCQPILGHNTVFWYRQTMMQGLELLAYFRNRAPLDDSGMPKDRFSAEMPDATLATLKIQPSEPRDSAVYFCASGLGQGGSSGNTIYFGEGSWLTVV.

The chain links TRBV5-1 to TRBJ1-3, with a possible D match to TRBD1 (5 bases). CDR3 length: 13 residues. Trimming stripped 5 bases from V and 0 bases from J, with 6 bases between. The germline gives CDR1 SGHRS, CDR2 YFSETQ. In DNA form, the CDR3 reads TGCGCCAGCAGGACAGCCTCTGGAAACACCATATATTTT. Protein product: CASRTASGNTIYF. The full variable domain, completed using reference TRBV5-1 and TRBJ1-3, is KAGVTQTPRYLIKTRGQQVTLSCSPISGHRSVSWYQQTPGQGLQFLFEYFSETQRNKGNFPGRFSGRQFSNSRSEMNVSTLELGDSALYLCASRTASGNTIYFGEGSWLTVV.

The chain is built from TRBV5-1 and TRBJ2-4; a possible D gene is TRBD1 (6 bases). Trimming took off 1 base at V and 7 bases at J, with 12 bases between the two ends. The germline CDR1 and CDR2 sequences are SGHRS and YFSETQ. The CDR3 sequence is 14 residues long. CDR3 amino acids: CASSLQGIDNIQYF. The CDR3 nucleotides are TGCGCCAGCAGCTTGCAGGGGATAGATAACATTCAGTACTTC.

The genes are TRBV7-6 and TRBJ2-3; D is unresolved. Germline lookup yields CDR1 SGHVS and CDR2 FNYEAQ. The CDR3 contains 13 residues. The ends were cut back, 8 bases at V and 0 bases at J, with 9 bases in the middle. CDR3 DNA: TGTGCCAGCGGAGACTTTAGCACAGATACGCAGTATTTT. This codes for CASGDFSTDTQYF.

This chain links TRBV5-1 with TRBJ2-5, with D tentatively TRBD2 (5 bases). Trimming pared 0 bases from V and 6 bases from J, leaving 6 bases between. The CDR3 sequence is 12 residues long. Germline CDR1 is SGHRS and CDR2 is YFSETQ. The CDR3 spells CASSLERKTQYF. Written as DNA, the CDR3 is TGCGCCAGCAGCTTGGAGCGGAAGACCCAGTACTTC.